The clone carrying this T cell receptor beta chain was found a few times. TCRdb reprocessed the 5' RACE reads with MiXCR, giving one entry per CDR3 protein. This table holds 40,000 to 60,000 distinct CDR3 sequences, approximately 7.6% found once. The data are from a study of T-cell memory formation after mild COVID-19. Overall study context: The TCR clusters were mostly specific to one donor.

J was trimmed by 4 bases and V by 7 bases; bases with no gene match: 5. Germline V gene sequence: CDR1 SQVTM, CDR2 ANQGSEA. CDR3 length equals 12 residues. This chain joins TRBV29-1 and TRBJ2-5; 8 positions match TRBD1. The sequence came from a man younger than 35 who had mild COVID-19 (a few samples of this study predate the infection). Cell type and time point are not known. The material sequenced was PBMCs or a T cell subset sorted from them (not recorded which). Here the CDR3 DNA reads TGCAGCGGACAGGGGTTGGGAGAGACCCAGTACTTC. This translates into CSGQGLGETQYF.